This T cell receptor beta chain was documented in a study of long-term antiretroviral therapy in people with HIV. On the study more broadly: The 2015 immediate-ART recommendation was preceded by the earliest samples by about a decade. Study-wide points: Viral resistance, ART adherence and therapy changes all lacked available data.

A v3.0 immunoSEQ assay was performed at survey level. The repertoire was sequenced with immunoSEQ multiplex PCR; TCRdb's copy has only in-frame clones and lacks some. Of tens of thousands of clones listed, roughly 95% are singletons. HIV-positive participants were all treated in the United States. A note on this clone: As yet, its antigen is unknown.

The receptor was isolated from a man aged 25 to 40 with HIV. The starting material was unsorted PBMCs, obtained 6 to 6.5 years after starting antiretroviral therapy.

DNA for the CDR3: TGTGCCACCAGCAGAGACCCGACAGGCCCCTACGAGCAGTACTTC. Residues: CATSRDPTGPYEQYF. V is TRBV15 and J is TRBJ2-7, with D maybe TRBD1 (6 bases). Trimming shortened V by 0 bases and J by 2 bases, and 11 bases separated the two germline ends. The CDR3 runs to 15 residues. In germline, CDR1 is LNHNV, CDR2 YYDKDF (reference sequence).